This T cell receptor beta chain comes out of a study of T cells in tuberculosis. The CDR3 consists of 17 residues. The V and J ends lost 0 bases and 4 bases, in that order; junction bases with no gene match: 6. Germline values: CDR1 LGHNA, CDR2 YNFKEQ. Whole-study results and caveats: Using the GMM-specific repertoire gave more than 85% accuracy versus about 70% with motifs. Cases with active tuberculosis were adults, while controls were adolescents.

Concerning this clone itself: Its target is unknown.

The protocol was immunoSEQ multiplex PCR, while the TCRdb copy is restricted to in-frame clones and leaves out a portion. The sample yields more than 20,000 clones, around 85% seen once. The time point denotes: new active TB diagnosis, blood taken before or within 7 days of starting treatment. Positive smear microscopy and/or M. tuberculosis culture confirmed active disease. The chain is built from TRBV4-2 and TRBJ2-6; 7 bases align to TRBD2. The receptor was derived from an adult with tuberculosis. The input for sequencing was PBMCs, taken at tuberculosis diagnosis. Here the CDR3 reads CASSQEGGLAGANVLTF. The CDR3 bases are TGTGCCAGCAGCCAAGAGGGGGGGTTGGCCGGGGCCAACGTCCTGACTTTC.